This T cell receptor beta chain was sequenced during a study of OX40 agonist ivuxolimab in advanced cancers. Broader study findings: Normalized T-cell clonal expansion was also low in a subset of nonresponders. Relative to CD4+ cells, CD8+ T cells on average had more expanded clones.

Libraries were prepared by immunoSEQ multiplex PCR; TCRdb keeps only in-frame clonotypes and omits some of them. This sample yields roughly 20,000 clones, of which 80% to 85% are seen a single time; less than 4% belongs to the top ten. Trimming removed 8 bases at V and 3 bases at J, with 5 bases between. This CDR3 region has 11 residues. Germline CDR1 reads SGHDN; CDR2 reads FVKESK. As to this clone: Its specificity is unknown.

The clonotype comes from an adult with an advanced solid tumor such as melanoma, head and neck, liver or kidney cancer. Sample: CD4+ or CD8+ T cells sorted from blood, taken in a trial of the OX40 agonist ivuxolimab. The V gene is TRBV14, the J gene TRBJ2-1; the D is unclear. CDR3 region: CASSSYNEQFF. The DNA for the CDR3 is TGTGCCAGCTCCAGCTACAATGAGCAGTTCTTC.